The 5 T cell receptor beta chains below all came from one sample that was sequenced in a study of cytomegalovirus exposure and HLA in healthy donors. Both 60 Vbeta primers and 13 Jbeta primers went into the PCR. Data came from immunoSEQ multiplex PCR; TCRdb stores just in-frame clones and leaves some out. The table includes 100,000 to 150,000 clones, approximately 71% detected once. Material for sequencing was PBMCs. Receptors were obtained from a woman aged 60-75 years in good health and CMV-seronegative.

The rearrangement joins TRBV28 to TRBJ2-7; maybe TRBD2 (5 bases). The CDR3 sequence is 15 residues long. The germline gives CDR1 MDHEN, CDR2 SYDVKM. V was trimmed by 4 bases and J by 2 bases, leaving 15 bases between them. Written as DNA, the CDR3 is TGTGCCAGCAGTTCGCGGCGGGTAGGGACCTACGAGCAGTACTTC. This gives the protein CASSSRRVGTYEQYF.

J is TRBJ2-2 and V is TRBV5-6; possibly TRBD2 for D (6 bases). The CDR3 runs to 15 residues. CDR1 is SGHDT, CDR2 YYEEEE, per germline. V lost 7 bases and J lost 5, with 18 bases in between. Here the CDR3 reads CASFRQGGGTGELFF. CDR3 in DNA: TGTGCCAGCTTCAGGCAGGGAGGAGGTACCGGGGAGCTGTTTTTT. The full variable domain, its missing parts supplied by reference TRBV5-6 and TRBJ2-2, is DAGVTQSPTHLIKTRGQQVTLRCSPKSGHDTVSWYQQALGQGPQFIFQYYEEEERQRGNFPDRFSGHQFPNYSSELNVNALLLGDSALYLCASFRQGGGTGELFFGEGSRLTVL.

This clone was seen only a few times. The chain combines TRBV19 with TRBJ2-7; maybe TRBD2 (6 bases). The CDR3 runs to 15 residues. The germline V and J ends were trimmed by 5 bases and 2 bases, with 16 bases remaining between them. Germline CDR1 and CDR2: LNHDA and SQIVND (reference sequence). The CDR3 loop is CASSSTGVGAYEQYF. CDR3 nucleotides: TGTGCCAGTAGTTCCACGGGAGTTGGGGCCTACGAGCAGTACTTC. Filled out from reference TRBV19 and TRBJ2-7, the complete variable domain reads DGGITQSPKYLFRKEGQNVTLSCEQNLNHDAMYWYRQDPGQGLRLIYYSQIVNDFQKGDIAEGYSVSREKKESFPLTVTSAQKNPTAFYLCASSSTGVGAYEQYFGPGTRLTVT.

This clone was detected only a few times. CDR3 bases: TGTGCCAGCAGCTCGGGACTAGCGGGCCCCACAGATACGCAGTATTTT. Protein: CASSSGLAGPTDTQYF. V usage is TRBV7-6 and J usage is TRBJ2-3, with 12 bases identical to TRBD2. V lost 4 bases to trimming and J lost 2 bases; unmatched junction nucleotides: 4. Germline V gene data show CDR1 as SGHVS and CDR2 as FNYEAQ. The CDR3 length is 16 residues.

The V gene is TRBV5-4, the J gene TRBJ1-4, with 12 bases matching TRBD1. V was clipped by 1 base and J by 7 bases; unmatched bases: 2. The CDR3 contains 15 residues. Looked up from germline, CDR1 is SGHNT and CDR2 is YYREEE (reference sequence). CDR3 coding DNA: TGTGCCAGCAGCTTGCCGGGACAGGGGGCTGAAAAACTGTTTTTT. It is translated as CASSLPGQGAEKLFF.